This note documents a single T cell receptor beta chain sequence. Antigen unknown. RNA transcripts provided the source from which TCR beta CDR3 regions were amplified. First-round RT-PCR with HTBI primers amplified the TCR CDR3 region. In TCRdb, the multiplex PCR reads were re-called with MiXCR into one record per CDR3 protein. Of some 570,000 distinct CDR3 sequences in the sample, approximately 17% are singletons; the top ten hold around 17%. This entry is derived from a study of T cells in Graves' hyperthyroidism and ophthalmopathy. Those patients with uncontrolled infection, other autoimmune disease, pregnancy or lactation were excluded. Fresh peripheral blood, 7.5 to 10 ml, was the source of the PBMCs. This CDR3 has 14 residues. V was clipped by 6 bases and J by 8 bases, with 14 bases between them. Germline CDR1 MNHEY, CDR2 SVGEGT. Findings and limits, study-wide: The model forecast ophthalmopathy, anticipating it by a median around 6.5 months before onset. From stable hyperthyroidism, ophthalmopathy was set apart by a 13 V-J model.

The TCR was taken from a young woman with Graves' ophthalmopathy. The sequencing sample was made of blood. The V call is TRBV6-2 or TRBV6-3, the J call TRBJ1-6; D is ambiguous. The CDR3 protein is CASSLFRRDSPLHF. CDR3 bases: TGTGCCAGCAGCCTCTTCCGACGCGATTCACCCCTCCACTTT.